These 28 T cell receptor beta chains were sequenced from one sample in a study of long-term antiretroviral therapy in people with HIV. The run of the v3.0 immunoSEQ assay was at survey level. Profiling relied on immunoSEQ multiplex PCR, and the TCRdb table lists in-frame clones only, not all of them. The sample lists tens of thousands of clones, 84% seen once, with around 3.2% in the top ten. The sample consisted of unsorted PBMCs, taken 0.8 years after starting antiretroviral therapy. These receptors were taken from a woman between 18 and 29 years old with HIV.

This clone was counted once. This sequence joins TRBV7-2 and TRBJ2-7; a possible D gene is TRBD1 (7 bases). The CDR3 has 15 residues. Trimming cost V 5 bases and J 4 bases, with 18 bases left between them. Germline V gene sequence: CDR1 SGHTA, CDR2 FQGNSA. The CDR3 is CASSLGGAGGYEQYF. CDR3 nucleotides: TGTGCCAGCAGCCTAGGAGGGGCAGGGGGTTACGAGCAGTACTTC.

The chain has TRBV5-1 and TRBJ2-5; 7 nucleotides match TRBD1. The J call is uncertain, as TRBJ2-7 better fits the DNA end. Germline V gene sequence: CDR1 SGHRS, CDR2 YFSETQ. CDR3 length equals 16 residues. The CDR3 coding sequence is TGCGCCAGCAGCCTACCGGGACAGTCCAGCTCCTACGAGCAGTACTTC. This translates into CASSLPGQSSSYEQYF.

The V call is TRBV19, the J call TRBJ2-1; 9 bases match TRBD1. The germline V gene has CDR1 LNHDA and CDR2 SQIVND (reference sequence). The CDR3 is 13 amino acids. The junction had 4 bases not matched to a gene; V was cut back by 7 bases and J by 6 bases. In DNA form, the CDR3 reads TGTGCCAGTAAGGGACAGGGAATCAATGAGCAGTTCTTC. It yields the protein CASKGQGINEQFF.

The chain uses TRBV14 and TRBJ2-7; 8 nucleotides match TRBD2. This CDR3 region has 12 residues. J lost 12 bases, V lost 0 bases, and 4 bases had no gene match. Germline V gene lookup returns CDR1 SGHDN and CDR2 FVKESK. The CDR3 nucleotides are TGTGCCAGCAGCCAAGAAGGCGGGAGGCTGTACTTC. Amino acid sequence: CASSQEGGRLYF.

For the CDR3, the DNA is TGTGCCAGCAGTGAAGCGCCTGGGACTAGCGGCAGCTCCTACAATGAGCAGTTCTTC. Protein sequence: CASSEAPGTSGSSYNEQFF. V gene TRBV2 combines with J gene TRBJ2-1, with 11 bases identical to TRBD2. This CDR3 spans 19 amino acids. CDR1 is SNHLY, CDR2 FYNNEI, per germline. With 0 bases clipped from V and 0 bases from J, the junction kept 7 bases outside the gene matches.

The CDR3 is CASSVATGGGLETQYF. The DNA of the CDR3 is TGTGCCAGCAGCGTAGCTACTGGGGGAGGGCTAGAGACCCAGTACTTC. The V gene is TRBV9, the J gene TRBJ2-5; 7 nucleotides align to TRBD2. J was trimmed by 4 bases and V by 0 bases; bases with no gene match: 9. There are 16 residues in the CDR3. Germline V CDR1 and CDR2: SGDLS, YYNGEE.

The CDR3, as DNA: TGCGCCAGCAGCCCACGACAGGAAGGTAACTCACCCCTCCACTTT. Translated: CASSPRQEGNSPLHF. This chain uses TRBV4-1 with TRBJ1-6, with TRBD1 as a possible D gene (6 bases). Germline V gene lookup returns CDR1 MGHRA and CDR2 YSYEKL. This CDR3 spans 15 amino acids. V dropped 4 bases and J dropped 10 bases, with 17 bases sitting between them.

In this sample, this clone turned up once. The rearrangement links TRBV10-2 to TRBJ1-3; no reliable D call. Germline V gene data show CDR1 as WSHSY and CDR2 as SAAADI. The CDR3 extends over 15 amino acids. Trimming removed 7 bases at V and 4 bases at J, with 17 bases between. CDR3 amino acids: CASTLNGREGNTIYF. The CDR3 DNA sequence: TGCGCCAGCACCTTAAACGGGCGCGAAGGAAACACCATATATTTT.

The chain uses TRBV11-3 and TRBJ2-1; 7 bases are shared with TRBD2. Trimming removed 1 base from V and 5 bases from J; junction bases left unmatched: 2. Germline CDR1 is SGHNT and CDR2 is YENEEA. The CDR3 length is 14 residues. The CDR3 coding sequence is TGTGCCAGCAGCTTAGCTCGGGGGGACAATGAGCAGTTCTTC. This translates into CASSLARGDNEQFF.

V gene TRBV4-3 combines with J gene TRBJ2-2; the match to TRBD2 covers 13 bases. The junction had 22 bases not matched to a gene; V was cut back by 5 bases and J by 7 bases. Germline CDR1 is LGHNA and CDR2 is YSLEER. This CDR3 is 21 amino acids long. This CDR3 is CASSSQVVLAGGPEDGGELFF. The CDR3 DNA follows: TGCGCCAGCAGCTCGCAAGTAGTACTAGCGGGAGGGCCCGAGGATGGCGGGGAGCTGTTTTTT.

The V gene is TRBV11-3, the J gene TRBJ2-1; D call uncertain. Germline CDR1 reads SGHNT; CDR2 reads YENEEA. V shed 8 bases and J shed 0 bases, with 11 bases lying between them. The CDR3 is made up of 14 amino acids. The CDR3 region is CASSFASSYNEQFF. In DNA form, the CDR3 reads TGTGCCAGCTCTTTTGCCAGCTCCTACAATGAGCAGTTCTTC.

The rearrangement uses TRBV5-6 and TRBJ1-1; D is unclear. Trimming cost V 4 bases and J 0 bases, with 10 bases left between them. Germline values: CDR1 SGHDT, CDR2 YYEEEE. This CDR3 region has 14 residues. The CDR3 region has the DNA TGTGCCAGCAGCCCCGACCCCATGAACACTGAAGCTTTCTTT. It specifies CASSPDPMNTEAFF.

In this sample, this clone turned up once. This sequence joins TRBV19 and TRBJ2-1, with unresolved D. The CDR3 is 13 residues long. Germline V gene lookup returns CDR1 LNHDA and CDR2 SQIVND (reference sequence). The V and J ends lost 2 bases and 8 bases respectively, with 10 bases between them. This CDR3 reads CASSIPRGDEQFF. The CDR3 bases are TGTGCCAGTAGTATACCCCGTGGGGATGAGCAGTTCTTC.

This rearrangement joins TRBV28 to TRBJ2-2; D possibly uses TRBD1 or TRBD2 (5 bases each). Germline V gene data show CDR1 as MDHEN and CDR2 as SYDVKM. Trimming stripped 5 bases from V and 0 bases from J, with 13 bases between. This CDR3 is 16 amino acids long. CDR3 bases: TGTGCCAGCAGTATCTTACTAGGGGCGAACACCGGGGAGCTGTTTTTT. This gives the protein CASSILLGANTGELFF.

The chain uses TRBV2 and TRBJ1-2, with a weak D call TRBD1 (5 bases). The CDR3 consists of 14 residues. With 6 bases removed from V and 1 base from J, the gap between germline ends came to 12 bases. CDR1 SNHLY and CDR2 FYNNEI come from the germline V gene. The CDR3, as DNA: TGTGCCAGCAGGGGGCGGTTGATTAACTATGGCTACACCTTC. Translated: CASRGRLINYGYTF. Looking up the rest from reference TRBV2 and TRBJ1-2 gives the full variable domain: EPEVTQTPSHQVTQMGQEVILRCVPISNHLYFYWYRQILGQKVEFLVSFYNNEISEKSEIFDDQFSVERPDGSNFTLKIRSTKLEDSAMYFCASRGRLINYGYTFGSGTRLTVV.

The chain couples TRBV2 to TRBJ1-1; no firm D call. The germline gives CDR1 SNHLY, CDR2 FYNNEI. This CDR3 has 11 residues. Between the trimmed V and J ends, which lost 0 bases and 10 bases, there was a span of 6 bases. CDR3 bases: TGTGCCAGCAGTGAAGCGCTCGGAGCTTTCTTT. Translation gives CASSEALGAFF.

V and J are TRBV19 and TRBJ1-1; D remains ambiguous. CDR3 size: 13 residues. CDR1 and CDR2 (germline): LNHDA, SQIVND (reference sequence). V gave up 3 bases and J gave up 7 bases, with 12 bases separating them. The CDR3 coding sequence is TGTGCCAGTAGTATTTGGCGCGGCAATGAAGCTTTCTTT. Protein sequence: CASSIWRGNEAFF.

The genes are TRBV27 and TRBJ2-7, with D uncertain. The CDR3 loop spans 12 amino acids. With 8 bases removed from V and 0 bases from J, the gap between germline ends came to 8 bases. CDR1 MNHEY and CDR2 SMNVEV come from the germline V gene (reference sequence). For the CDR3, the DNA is TGTGCCAGCTCTGACAACTCCTACGAGCAGTACTTC. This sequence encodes CASSDNSYEQYF.

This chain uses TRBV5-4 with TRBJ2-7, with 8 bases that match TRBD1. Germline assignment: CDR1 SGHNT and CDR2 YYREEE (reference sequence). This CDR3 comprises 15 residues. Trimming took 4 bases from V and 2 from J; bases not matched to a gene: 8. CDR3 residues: CASSPTGVNPYEQYF. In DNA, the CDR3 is TGTGCCAGCAGCCCGACAGGGGTAAATCCCTACGAGCAGTACTTC.

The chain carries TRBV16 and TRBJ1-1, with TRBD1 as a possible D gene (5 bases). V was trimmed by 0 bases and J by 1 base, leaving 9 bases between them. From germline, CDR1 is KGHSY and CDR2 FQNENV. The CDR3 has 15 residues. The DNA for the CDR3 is TGTGCCAGCAGCCAATCACCGGGGGGGAACACTGAAGCTTTCTTT. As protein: CASSQSPGGNTEAFF.

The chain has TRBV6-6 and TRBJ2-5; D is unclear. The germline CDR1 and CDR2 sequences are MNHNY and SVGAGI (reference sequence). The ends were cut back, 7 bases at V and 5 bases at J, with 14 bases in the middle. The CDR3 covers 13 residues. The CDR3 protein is CASTIGLAETQYF. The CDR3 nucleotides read TGTGCCAGCACCATAGGTCTGGCCGAGACCCAGTACTTC.

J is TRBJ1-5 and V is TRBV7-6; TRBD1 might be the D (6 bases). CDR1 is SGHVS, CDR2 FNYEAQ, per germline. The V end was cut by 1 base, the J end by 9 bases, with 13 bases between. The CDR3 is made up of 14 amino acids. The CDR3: CASSLGGPAGPQHF. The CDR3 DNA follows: TGTGCCAGCAGCTTAGGGGGGCCGGCAGGGCCCCAGCATTTT.

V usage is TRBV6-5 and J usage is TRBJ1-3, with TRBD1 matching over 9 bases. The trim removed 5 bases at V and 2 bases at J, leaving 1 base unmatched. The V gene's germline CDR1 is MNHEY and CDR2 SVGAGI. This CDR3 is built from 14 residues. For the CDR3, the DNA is TGTGCCAGCAGTCGGGACAGGGCTGGAAACACCATATATTTT. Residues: CASSRDRAGNTIYF.

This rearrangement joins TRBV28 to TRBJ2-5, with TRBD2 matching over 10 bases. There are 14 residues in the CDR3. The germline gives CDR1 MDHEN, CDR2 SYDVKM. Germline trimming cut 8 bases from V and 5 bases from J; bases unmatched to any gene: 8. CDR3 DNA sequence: TGTGCCAGCCCTGGGCTAGCGGGAGTTGAGACCCAGTACTTC. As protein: CASPGLAGVETQYF.

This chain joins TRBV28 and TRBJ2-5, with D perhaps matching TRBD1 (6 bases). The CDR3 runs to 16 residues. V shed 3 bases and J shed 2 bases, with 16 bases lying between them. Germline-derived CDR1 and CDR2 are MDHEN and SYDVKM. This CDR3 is CASSFAAGDVQETQYF. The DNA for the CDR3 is TGTGCCAGCAGTTTTGCGGCAGGGGACGTACAAGAGACCCAGTACTTC.

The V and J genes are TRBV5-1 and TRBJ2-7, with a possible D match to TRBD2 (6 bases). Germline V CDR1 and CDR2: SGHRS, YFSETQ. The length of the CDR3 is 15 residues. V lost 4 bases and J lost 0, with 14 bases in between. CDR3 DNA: TGCGCCAGCAGCCCCACAAAAGCGGGCTCCTACGAGCAGTACTTC. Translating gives CASSPTKAGSYEQYF.

Written as DNA, the CDR3 is TGTGCCAGTAGCGCAGGGTGGGCTTTCTTT. It is translated as CASSAGWAFF. The chain is built from TRBV19 and TRBJ1-1, with D maybe TRBD1 (5 bases). Deletions cut 6 bases from V and 11 bases from J, with 10 bases between. CDR3 size: 10 residues. The germline V gene encodes CDR1 LNHDA and CDR2 SQIVND (reference sequence).

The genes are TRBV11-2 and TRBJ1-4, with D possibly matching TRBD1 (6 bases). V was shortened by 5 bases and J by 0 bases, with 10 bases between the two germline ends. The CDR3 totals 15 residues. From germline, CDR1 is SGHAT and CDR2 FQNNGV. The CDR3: CASSRAGATNEKLFF. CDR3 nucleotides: TGTGCCAGCAGCCGTGCAGGGGCAACTAATGAAAAACTGTTTTTT.